This TCR beta chain was observed in a study of blood T cell repertoires in COVID-19. Study information: There were acute and convalescent COVID-19 samples, and they came from the United States, Italy and Spain. Sources were T cells, B-cell-depleted T cells, or PBMCs; the material itself was cDNA or gDNA.

With 3 bases removed from V and 4 bases from J, the gap between germline ends came to 11 bases. Germline CDR1 and CDR2: SGDLS and YYNGEE. The CDR3 totals 15 residues. This clone was counted only a few times. In the original processing: Amplified reference gene primers provided the basis for estimating nucleated cell counts. Sequenced by immunoSEQ multiplex PCR; TCRdb stores in-frame clones only, minus some. Clone size and V and J calls were adopted from that table, with D and trimming inferred from the DNA. The sample carries 110,000 or so clones, about three quarters recorded once. This TCR was sampled from a human donor in a cohort sampled during active or convalescent COVID-19. The sample taken for sequencing was peripheral blood. The chain is built from TRBV9 and TRBJ1-6; D not resolved. The DNA for the CDR3 is TGTGCCAGCAGCGCGACTCTGGCATATAATTCACCCCTCCACTTT. It translates to CASSATLAYNSPLHF.